The present T cell receptor (beta chain) was sequenced within a study of cytomegalovirus exposure and HLA in healthy donors. Overall study results and limits: Most TCR beta V segments were productive about 87% or about 30% of the time in an earlier analysis. Among the sequence variants, a highly shared cluster was likely an artifact of sequencing. The study recorded 160 or so TCR beta chains that were cytomegalovirus-associated.

Losses at the gene ends were 1 base for V and 4 bases for J; bases not matched to a gene: 3. There are 16 residues in the CDR3. CDR1 and CDR2 from the germline V gene are SNHLY and FYNNEI. Donors consisted of healthy bone marrow donors. This clone was found once. The antigen is unknown. Vbeta (60) and Jbeta (13) primers were used in the PCR. Data came from immunoSEQ multiplex PCR; TCRdb stores just in-frame clones and leaves some out. Seen here are about 130,000 clones, 80% observed once, and the top ten hold 2.5% to 3%. This chain connects TRBV2 to TRBJ2-5, with 13 bases identical to TRBD2. This TCR derives from a man younger than 40 in good health and CMV-seronegative. Sample: PBMCs. CDR3 in DNA: TGTGCCAGCAGTGAAGGACTAGCGGGAGGAGGAGAGACCCAGTACTTC. Protein product: CASSEGLAGGGETQYF.